Listed here are 20 T cell receptor beta chains from one sample, sequenced in a study of blood T cell repertoires in COVID-19. Assay used: immunoSEQ multiplex PCR; TCRdb lists only in-frame clones, some missing. This sample has about 290,000 clones, with over 80% found just once. Sequencing was performed on peripheral blood. These receptors were obtained from a woman aged 45-65 years with active or convalescent COVID-19.

This chain's CDR3 is CASSPTPTRSASPYEQYF. For the CDR3, the DNA is TGTGCCAGCAGCCCGACACCCACCAGGTCCGCTTCCCCCTACGAGCAGTACTTC. This chain joins TRBV11-2 and TRBJ2-7; no definite D call. CDR3 size: 18 residues. Germline assignment: CDR1 SGHAT and CDR2 FQNNGV. V was shortened by 5 bases and J by 2 bases, with 25 bases between the two germline ends.

The chain joins TRBV2 to TRBJ2-1; TRBD2 matches at 7 bases. The CDR3 has 13 amino acids. V trimming: 11 bases; J trimming: 0 bases; junction bases outside the gene matches: 4. CDR1 and CDR2 (germline): SNHLY, FYNNEI. The CDR3 DNA follows: TGTGCCGACCGGGACTACTCCTACAATGAGCAGTTCTTC. The encoded protein is CADRDYSYNEQFF.

The J gene is TRBJ2-4, the V gene TRBV29-1; D unclear. Deletions cut 4 bases from V and 0 bases from J, with 10 bases between. The germline CDR1 and CDR2 sequences are SQVTM and ANQGSEA. The CDR3 has 14 residues. Written as DNA, the CDR3 is TGCAGCGTTGGTCGAGGTTTAGCCAAAAACATTCAGTACTTC. This codes for CSVGRGLAKNIQYF.

The V call is TRBV28, the J call TRBJ2-7; weak D call: TRBD1 (5 bases). Germline V gene data show CDR1 as MDHEN and CDR2 as SYDVKM. The CDR3 is made up of 15 amino acids. V lost 5 bases, J lost 3 bases, and 17 bases lay in between. The CDR3 DNA sequence: TGTGCCAGCAGTAGAAGGGGATCCCCCCTCTACGAGCAGTACTTC. It is translated as CASSRRGSPLYEQYF.

The J gene is TRBJ1-3, the V gene TRBV19, with a tentative D call TRBD1 (5 bases). Germline V lookup: CDR1 LNHDA, CDR2 SQIVND (reference sequence). The CDR3 has 15 residues. Between the trimmed V and J ends, which lost 6 bases and 4 bases, there was a span of 16 bases. CDR3: CASRMREGTGNTIYF. The CDR3 DNA sequence: TGTGCCAGTAGGATGCGGGAGGGGACCGGAAACACCATATATTTT.

The chain is built from TRBV18 and TRBJ2-5; maybe TRBD2 (6 bases). This CDR3 is 14 amino acids long. Germline assignment: CDR1 KGHSH and CDR2 LQKENI. Trimming left V 0 bases short and J 9 bases short, with 14 bases between. DNA of the CDR3: TGTGCCAGCTCACCACCATCCAGCCCGGGGGCCCAGTACTTC. Protein product: CASSPPSSPGAQYF.

The chain employs TRBV15 and TRBJ2-7; 9 bases are shared with TRBD1. Per germline, CDR1 LNHNV and CDR2 YYDKDF (reference sequence). The CDR3 is 17 amino acids. Losses at the gene ends were 1 base for V and 1 base for J; bases not matched to a gene: 8. CDR3 loop: CATSRVGTGGLSYEQYF. CDR3 nucleotides: TGTGCCACCAGCAGAGTTGGAACAGGGGGCCTGTCCTACGAGCAGTACTTC.

This rearrangement joins TRBV28 to TRBJ1-5; tentatively, D is TRBD1 (5 bases). V lost 5 bases, J lost 6 bases, and 20 bases lay in between. This CDR3 spans 16 amino acids. Germline V gives CDR1 MDHEN, CDR2 SYDVKM. CDR3 DNA sequence: TGTGCCAGCAGTCCCCCCCTTATGGGGGGAGGTCAGCCCCAGCATTTT. This encodes CASSPPLMGGGQPQHF.

This clone was detected only once. The chain has TRBV19 and TRBJ2-7; D might be TRBD2 (7 bases). The CDR3 extends over 15 amino acids. Looked up from germline, CDR1 is LNHDA and CDR2 is SQIVND (reference sequence). The V end was cut by 6 bases, the J end by 4 bases, with 19 bases between. The CDR3 protein is CASRTGGRGHYEQYF. The CDR3 nucleotides read TGTGCCAGTAGGACGGGAGGCAGGGGACATTACGAGCAGTACTTC.

This chain uses TRBV5-1 with TRBJ2-3; the D is unclear. Looked up from germline, CDR1 is SGHRS and CDR2 is YFSETQ. This CDR3 comprises 14 residues. V lost 4 bases and J lost 2, with 11 bases in between. CDR3 DNA: TGCGCCAGCAGCCCCAGAGGAGACACAGATACGCAGTATTTT. Residues: CASSPRGDTDTQYF.

The chain carries TRBV7-2 and TRBJ1-4; D remains unclear. Germline V CDR1 and CDR2: SGHTA, FQGNSA. V lost 1 base and J 15 bases, leaving 9 bases between the germline ends. CDR3 size: 11 residues. In DNA form, the CDR3 reads TGTGCCAGCAGCTTAGGGTTGCGGATGTTTTTT. Amino acids: CASSLGLRMFF.

This clone was seen many times. This chain links TRBV5-1 with TRBJ1-6; no clear D gene. V was cut by 4 bases and J by 4 bases, with 9 bases left in between. CDR1 SGHRS and CDR2 YFSETQ come from the germline V gene. This CDR3 is 14 amino acids long. CDR3 DNA: TGCGCCAGCAGCGACTTAGCTTATAATTCACCCCTCCACTTT. Translated: CASSDLAYNSPLHF.

This chain links TRBV6-5 with TRBJ2-3; D perhaps matches TRBD2 (5 bases). V was clipped by 7 bases and J by 6 bases, with 17 bases between them. The germline gives CDR1 MNHEY, CDR2 SVGAGI. CDR3 length equals 14 residues. This chain's CDR3 is CASKEAIVLDTQYF. CDR3 nucleotides: TGTGCCAGCAAGGAGGCCATTGTTCTTGATACGCAGTATTTT.

This rearrangement joins TRBV29-1 to TRBJ2-1; 8 bases align to TRBD2. The germline CDR1 and CDR2 sequences are SQVTM and ANQGSEA. Trimming took 6 bases from V and 9 from J; bases not matched to a gene: 13. CDR3 length equals 14 residues. The CDR3 loop reads CSVAGGTRASEQFF. CDR3 nucleotides: TGCAGCGTCGCCGGGGGGACTAGAGCAAGTGAGCAGTTCTTC.

The chain has TRBV28 and TRBJ2-1; TRBD1 aligns across 9 bases. The CDR3 spans 16 residues. The germline V gene has CDR1 MDHEN and CDR2 SYDVKM. With 3 bases clipped from V and 4 bases from J, the junction kept 7 bases outside the gene matches. The CDR3 DNA follows: TGTGCCAGCAGTTTGTATGGACAGGGGCTTTACAATGAGCAGTTCTTC. It yields the protein CASSLYGQGLYNEQFF.

CDR3 protein: CASRKVRGAPDGYTF. Here the CDR3 DNA reads TGCGCCAGCAGGAAGGTAAGGGGCGCCCCGGATGGCTACACCTTC. The chain employs TRBV5-1 and TRBJ1-2; a possible D gene is TRBD1 (5 bases). V lost 5 bases, J lost 6 bases, and 20 bases lay in between. CDR3 length: 15 residues. Germline lookup yields CDR1 SGHRS and CDR2 YFSETQ. The full variable domain, in which reference TRBV5-1 and TRBJ1-2 provide the parts outside the CDR3, is KAGVTQTPRYLIKTRGQQVTLSCSPISGHRSVSWYQQTPGQGLQFLFEYFSETQRNKGNFPGRFSGRQFSNSRSEMNVSTLELGDSALYLCASRKVRGAPDGYTFGSGTRLTVV.

This chain links TRBV6-4 with TRBJ1-4; maybe TRBD1 (5 bases). Germline CDR1 and CDR2: MRHNA and SNTAGT. Trimming took off 6 bases at V and 0 bases at J, with 11 bases between the two ends. The CDR3 contains 15 residues. In DNA form, the CDR3 reads TGTGCCAGCAGGGGCAGGGACTCAACTAATGAAAAACTGTTTTTT. It translates to CASRGRDSTNEKLFF.

The chain recombines TRBV28 with TRBJ1-5; D is possibly TRBD1 (5 bases). The CDR3 contains 17 residues. Trimming removed 6 bases from V and 1 base from J, with 19 bases in between. The V gene's germline CDR1 is MDHEN and CDR2 SYDVKM. The CDR3 sequence is CASSYNPGGVSNQPQHF. The CDR3 coding sequence is TGTGCCAGCAGCTATAACCCTGGAGGGGTAAGCAATCAGCCCCAGCATTTT.

This chain uses TRBV27 with TRBJ1-2; no definite D call. V was pared by 2 bases and J by 7 bases, with 11 bases between. The CDR3 covers 13 residues. The germline CDR1 and CDR2 sequences are MNHEY and SMNVEV (reference sequence). CDR3 sequence (DNA): TGTGCCAGCAGTTTAGGAGAGGGCGGTGGCTACACCTTC. This gives the protein CASSLGEGGGYTF.

The genes are TRBV5-1 and TRBJ2-5; D gene ambiguous. Germline V CDR1 and CDR2: SGHRS, YFSETQ. With 3 bases removed from V and 1 base from J, the gap between germline ends came to 16 bases. CDR3 length equals 16 residues. Here the CDR3 reads CASSSLSLVRQETQYF. CDR3 coding DNA: TGCGCCAGCAGCTCACTATCTCTAGTGCGCCAAGAGACCCAGTACTTC. Together with reference TRBV5-1 and TRBJ2-5, the CDR3 gives the full variable domain: KAGVTQTPRYLIKTRGQQVTLSCSPISGHRSVSWYQQTPGQGLQFLFEYFSETQRNKGNFPGRFSGRQFSNSRSEMNVSTLELGDSALYLCASSSLSLVRQETQYFGPGTRLLVL.